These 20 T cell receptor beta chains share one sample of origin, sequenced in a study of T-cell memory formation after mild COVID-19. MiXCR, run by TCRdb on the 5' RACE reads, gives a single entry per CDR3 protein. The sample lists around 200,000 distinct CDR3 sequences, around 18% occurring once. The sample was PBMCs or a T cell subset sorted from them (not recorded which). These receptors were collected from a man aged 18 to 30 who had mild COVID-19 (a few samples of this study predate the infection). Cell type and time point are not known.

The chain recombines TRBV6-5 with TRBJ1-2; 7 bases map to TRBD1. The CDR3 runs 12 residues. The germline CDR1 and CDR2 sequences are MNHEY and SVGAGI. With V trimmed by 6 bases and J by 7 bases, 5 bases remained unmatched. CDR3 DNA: TGTGCCAGCAGACGACAGGGAGGTGGCTACACCTTC. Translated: CASRRQGGGYTF.

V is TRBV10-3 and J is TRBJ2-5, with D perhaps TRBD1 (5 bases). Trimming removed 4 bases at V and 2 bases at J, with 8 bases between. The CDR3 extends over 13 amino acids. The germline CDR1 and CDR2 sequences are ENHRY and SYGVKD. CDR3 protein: CAISGRQQETQYF. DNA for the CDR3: TGTGCCATCAGTGGGCGACAGCAAGAGACCCAGTACTTC.

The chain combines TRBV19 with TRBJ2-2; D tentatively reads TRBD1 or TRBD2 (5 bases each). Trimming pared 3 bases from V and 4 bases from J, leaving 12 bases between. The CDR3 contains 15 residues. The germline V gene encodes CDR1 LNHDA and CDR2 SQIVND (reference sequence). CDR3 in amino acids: CASSMRGERTGELFF. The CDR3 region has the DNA TGTGCCAGTAGTATGAGAGGGGAACGCACCGGGGAGCTGTTTTTT. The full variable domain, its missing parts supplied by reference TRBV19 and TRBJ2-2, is DGGITQSPKYLFRKEGQNVTLSCEQNLNHDAMYWYRQDPGQGLRLIYYSQIVNDFQKGDIAEGYSVSREKKESFPLTVTSAQKNPTAFYLCASSMRGERTGELFFGEGSRLTVL.

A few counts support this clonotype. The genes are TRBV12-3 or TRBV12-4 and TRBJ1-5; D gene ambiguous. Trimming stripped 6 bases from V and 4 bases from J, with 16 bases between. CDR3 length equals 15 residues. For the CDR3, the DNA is TGTGCCAGCAGCCACCGTTTGACGGTAAATCAGCCCCAGCATTTT. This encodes CASSHRLTVNQPQHF.

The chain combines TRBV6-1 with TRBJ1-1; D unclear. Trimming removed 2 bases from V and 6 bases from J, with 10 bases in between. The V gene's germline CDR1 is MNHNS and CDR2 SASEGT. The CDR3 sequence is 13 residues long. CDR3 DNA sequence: TGTGCCAGCAGTGAAAGAGGGAAGTCTGAAGCTTTCTTT. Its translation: CASSERGKSEAFF.

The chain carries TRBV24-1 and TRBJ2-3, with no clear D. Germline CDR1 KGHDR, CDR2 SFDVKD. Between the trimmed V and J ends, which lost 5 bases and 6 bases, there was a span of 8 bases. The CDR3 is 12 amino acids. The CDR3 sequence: CATSGNGDTQYF. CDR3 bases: TGTGCCACCAGTGGAAACGGGGATACGCAGTATTTT.

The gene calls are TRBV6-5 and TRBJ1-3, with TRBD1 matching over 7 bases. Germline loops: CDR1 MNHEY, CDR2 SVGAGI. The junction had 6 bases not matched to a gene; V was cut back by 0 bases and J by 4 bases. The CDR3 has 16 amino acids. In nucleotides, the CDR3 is TGTGCCAGCAGTTACTCGGGGGACAGTTCAGGAAACACCATATATTTT. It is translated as CASSYSGDSSGNTIYF.

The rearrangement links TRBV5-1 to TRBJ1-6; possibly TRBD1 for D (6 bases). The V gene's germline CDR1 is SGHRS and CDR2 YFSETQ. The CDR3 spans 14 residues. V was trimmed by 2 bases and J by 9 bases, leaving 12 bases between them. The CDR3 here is CASSFSTGSSPLHF. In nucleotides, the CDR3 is TGCGCCAGCAGCTTTTCAACAGGGAGTTCACCCCTCCACTTT.

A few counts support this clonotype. The CDR3 is CASGDWGETQYF. The DNA of the CDR3 is TGTGCCAGCGGGGATTGGGGAGAGACCCAGTACTTC. V usage is TRBV7-9 and J usage is TRBJ2-5; D gene unclear. The CDR3 has 12 residues. The germline V gene has CDR1 SEHNR and CDR2 FQNEAQ (reference sequence). V was cut by 8 bases and J by 4 bases, with 11 bases left in between.

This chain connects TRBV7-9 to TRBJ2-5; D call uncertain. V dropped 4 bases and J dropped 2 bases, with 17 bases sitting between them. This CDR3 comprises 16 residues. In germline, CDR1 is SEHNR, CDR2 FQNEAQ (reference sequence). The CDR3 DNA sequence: TGTGCCAGCAGCTCCACGGTAAAGGACGGTCAAGAGACCCAGTACTTC. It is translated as CASSSTVKDGQETQYF.

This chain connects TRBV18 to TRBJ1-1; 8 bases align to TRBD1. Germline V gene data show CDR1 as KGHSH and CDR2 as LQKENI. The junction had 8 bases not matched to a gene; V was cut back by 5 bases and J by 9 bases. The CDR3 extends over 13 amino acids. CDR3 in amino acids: CASSTGQEAQAFF. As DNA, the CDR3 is TGTGCCAGCTCAACGGGACAGGAGGCCCAAGCTTTCTTT.

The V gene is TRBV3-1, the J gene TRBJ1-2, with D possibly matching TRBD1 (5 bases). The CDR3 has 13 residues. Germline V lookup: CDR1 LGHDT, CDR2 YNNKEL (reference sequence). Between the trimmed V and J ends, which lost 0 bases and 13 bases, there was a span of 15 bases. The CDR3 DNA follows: TGTGCCAGCAGCCAAGACTTGGGACGGGCTTTCACCTTC. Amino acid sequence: CASSQDLGRAFTF. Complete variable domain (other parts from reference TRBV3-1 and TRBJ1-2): DTAVSQTPKYLVTQMGNDKSIKCEQNLGHDTMYWYKQDSKKFLKIMFSYNNKELIINETVPNRFSPKSPDKAHLNLHINSLELGDSAVYFCASSQDLGRAFTFGSGTRLTVV.

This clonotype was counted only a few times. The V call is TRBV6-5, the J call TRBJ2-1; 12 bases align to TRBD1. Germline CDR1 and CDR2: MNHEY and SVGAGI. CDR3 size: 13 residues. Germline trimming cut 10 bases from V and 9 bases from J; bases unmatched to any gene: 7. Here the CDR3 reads CAIAGTGGVEQFF. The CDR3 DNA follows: TGTGCCATCGCCGGGACAGGGGGCGTTGAGCAGTTCTTC.

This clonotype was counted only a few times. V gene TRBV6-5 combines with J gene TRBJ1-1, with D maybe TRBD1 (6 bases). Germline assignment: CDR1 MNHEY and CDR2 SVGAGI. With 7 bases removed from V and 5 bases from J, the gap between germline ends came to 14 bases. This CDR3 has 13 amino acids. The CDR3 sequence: CASTGQGRTEAFF. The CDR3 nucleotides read TGTGCCAGCACCGGCCAGGGGAGAACTGAAGCTTTCTTT.

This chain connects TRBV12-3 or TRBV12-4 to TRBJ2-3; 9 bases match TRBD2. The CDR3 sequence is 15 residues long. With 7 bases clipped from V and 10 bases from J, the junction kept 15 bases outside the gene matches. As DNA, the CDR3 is TGTGCCAGCACCCTGGTCGGGGCTAGCGGGGCGGCGCAGTATTTT. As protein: CASTLVGASGAAQYF.

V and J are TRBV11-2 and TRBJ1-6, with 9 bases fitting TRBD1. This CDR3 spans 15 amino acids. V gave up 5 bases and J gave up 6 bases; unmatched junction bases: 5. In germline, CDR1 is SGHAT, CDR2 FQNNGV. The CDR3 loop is CASSPGDRVNSPLHF. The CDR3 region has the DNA TGTGCCAGCAGCCCAGGGGACAGGGTTAATTCACCCCTCCACTTT.

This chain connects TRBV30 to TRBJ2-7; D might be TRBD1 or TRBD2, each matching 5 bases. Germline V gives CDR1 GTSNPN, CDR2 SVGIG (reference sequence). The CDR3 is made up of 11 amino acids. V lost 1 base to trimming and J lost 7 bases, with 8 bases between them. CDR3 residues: CAWSAGAEQYF. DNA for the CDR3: TGTGCCTGGAGTGCCGGGGCAGAGCAGTACTTC.

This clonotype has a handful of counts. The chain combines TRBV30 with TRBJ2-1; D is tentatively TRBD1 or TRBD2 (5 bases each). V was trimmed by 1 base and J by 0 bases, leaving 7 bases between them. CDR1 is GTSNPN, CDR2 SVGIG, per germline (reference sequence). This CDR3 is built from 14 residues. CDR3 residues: CAWSGGSSYNEQFF. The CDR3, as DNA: TGTGCCTGGAGTGGGGGGAGCTCCTACAATGAGCAGTTCTTC.

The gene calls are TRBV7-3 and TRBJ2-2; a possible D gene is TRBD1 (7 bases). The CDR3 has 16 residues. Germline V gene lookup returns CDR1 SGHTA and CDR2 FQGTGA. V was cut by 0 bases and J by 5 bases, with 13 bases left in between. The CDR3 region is CASSLTWTGGTGELFF. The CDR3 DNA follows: TGTGCCAGCAGCTTAACGTGGACAGGAGGGACCGGGGAGCTGTTTTTT.

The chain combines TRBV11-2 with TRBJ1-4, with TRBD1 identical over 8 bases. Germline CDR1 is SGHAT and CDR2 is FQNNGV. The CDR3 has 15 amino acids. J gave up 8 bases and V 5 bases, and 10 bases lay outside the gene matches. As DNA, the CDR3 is TGTGCCAGCAGCGCTACGGACAGGGCATGGGAAAAACTGTTTTTT. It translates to CASSATDRAWEKLFF.